The 5 T cell receptor beta chains below come from one sample, sequenced in a study of cytomegalovirus exposure and HLA in healthy donors (dated by TCRdb to about 2017). Libraries came from the immunoSEQ multiplex PCR assay. A mixture of 60 forward primers for TCR Vbeta segments and 13 reverse primers for TCR Jbeta segments was used in the multiplex PCR. As stored in TCRdb, this immuneACCESS dataset retains in-frame rearrangements with V and J assigned. A fraction of the clones does not appear; measured against another copy, unresolved V genes explain less than half of the discrepancy, and the remainder lacks a known reason. Across this sample there are 100,000 to 150,000 clones, with roughly 85% seen only once. 20% of the sample rests with the top ten. The specimen was PBMCs. Source of these receptors: a young man in good health and CMV-seropositive.

The rearrangement links TRBV19 to TRBJ2-7; TRBD2 matches at 8 bases. CDR1 and CDR2 (germline): LNHDA, SQIVND (reference sequence). The CDR3 covers 18 residues. With V trimmed by 5 bases and J by 0 bases, 15 bases remained unmatched. The CDR3 spells CASSPNFYGGGSSYEQYF. Here the CDR3 DNA reads TGTGCCAGTAGTCCAAACTTCTACGGGGGGGGATCCTCCTACGAGCAGTACTTC.

The chain couples TRBV6-5 to TRBJ1-2; tentative D call: TRBD1 (5 bases). CDR1 and CDR2 (germline): MNHEY, SVGAGI. Trimming pared 5 bases from V and 8 bases from J, leaving 9 bases between. The CDR3 totals 11 residues. The CDR3 bases are TGTGCCAGCAGTGCAGGGTGGGGCTACACCTTC. Its translation: CASSAGWGYTF.

This clone was picked up one time. The chain recombines TRBV7-9 with TRBJ2-7, with D tentatively TRBD1 (7 bases). V was pared by 7 bases and J by 5 bases, with 21 bases between. CDR1 and CDR2 from the germline V gene are SEHNR and FQNEAQ (reference sequence). The CDR3 is 15 residues long. Here the CDR3 reads CASTPGGTVTHEQYF. As DNA, the CDR3 is TGTGCCAGCACCCCAGGAGGGACAGTCACTCACGAGCAGTACTTC. Based on the CDR3 plus reference TRBV7-9 and TRBJ2-7, the full variable domain is DTGVSQNPRHKITKRGQNVTFRCDPISEHNRLYWYRQTLGQGPEFLTYFQNEAQLEKSRLLSDRFSAERPKGSFSTLEIQRTEQGDSAMYLCASTPGGTVTHEQYFGPGTRLTVT.

The chain recombines TRBV5-1 with TRBJ2-2; 7 bases align to TRBD2. Germline V CDR1 and CDR2: SGHRS, YFSETQ. Germline trimming cut 0 bases from V and 2 bases from J; bases unmatched to any gene: 4. This CDR3 is built from 16 residues. CDR3 sequence: CASSLGGGFNTGELFF. The CDR3 DNA is TGCGCCAGCAGCTTGGGGGGGGGATTCAACACCGGGGAGCTGTTTTTT. Full variable domain (outside the CDR3, taken from reference TRBV5-1 and TRBJ2-2): KAGVTQTPRYLIKTRGQQVTLSCSPISGHRSVSWYQQTPGQGLQFLFEYFSETQRNKGNFPGRFSGRQFSNSRSEMNVSTLELGDSALYLCASSLGGGFNTGELFFGEGSRLTVL.

The chain uses TRBV29-1 and TRBJ1-1, with D unclear. CDR3 length equals 12 residues. V lost 6 bases and J 5 bases, leaving 13 bases between the germline ends. Germline CDR1 SQVTM, CDR2 ANQGSEA. CDR3: CSVLDGRTEAFF. As DNA, the CDR3 is TGCAGCGTACTAGACGGCAGGACTGAAGCTTTCTTT.